This TCR beta chain derives from a study of T-cell memory formation after mild COVID-19. TCRdb called the 5' RACE reads again in MiXCR, with one record for every CDR3 protein. The sample carries fewer than 650,000 distinct CDR3 sequences, around 15% recorded once. In germline, CDR1 is SGHTA, CDR2 FQGNSA. The CDR3 is made up of 15 amino acids. Trimming pared 3 bases from V and 4 bases from J, leaving 13 bases between. V and J are TRBV7-2 and TRBJ1-5; a possible D gene is TRBD1 (5 bases). The sequenced sample was PBMCs or a T cell subset sorted from them (not recorded which). The receptor's source is an adult woman who had mild COVID-19 (a few samples of this study predate the infection). Cell type and time point are not known. CDR3 sequence (DNA): TGTGCCAGCAGCTTTCTGGATTCAGGGAATCAGCCCCAGCATTTT. This translates into CASSFLDSGNQPQHF.